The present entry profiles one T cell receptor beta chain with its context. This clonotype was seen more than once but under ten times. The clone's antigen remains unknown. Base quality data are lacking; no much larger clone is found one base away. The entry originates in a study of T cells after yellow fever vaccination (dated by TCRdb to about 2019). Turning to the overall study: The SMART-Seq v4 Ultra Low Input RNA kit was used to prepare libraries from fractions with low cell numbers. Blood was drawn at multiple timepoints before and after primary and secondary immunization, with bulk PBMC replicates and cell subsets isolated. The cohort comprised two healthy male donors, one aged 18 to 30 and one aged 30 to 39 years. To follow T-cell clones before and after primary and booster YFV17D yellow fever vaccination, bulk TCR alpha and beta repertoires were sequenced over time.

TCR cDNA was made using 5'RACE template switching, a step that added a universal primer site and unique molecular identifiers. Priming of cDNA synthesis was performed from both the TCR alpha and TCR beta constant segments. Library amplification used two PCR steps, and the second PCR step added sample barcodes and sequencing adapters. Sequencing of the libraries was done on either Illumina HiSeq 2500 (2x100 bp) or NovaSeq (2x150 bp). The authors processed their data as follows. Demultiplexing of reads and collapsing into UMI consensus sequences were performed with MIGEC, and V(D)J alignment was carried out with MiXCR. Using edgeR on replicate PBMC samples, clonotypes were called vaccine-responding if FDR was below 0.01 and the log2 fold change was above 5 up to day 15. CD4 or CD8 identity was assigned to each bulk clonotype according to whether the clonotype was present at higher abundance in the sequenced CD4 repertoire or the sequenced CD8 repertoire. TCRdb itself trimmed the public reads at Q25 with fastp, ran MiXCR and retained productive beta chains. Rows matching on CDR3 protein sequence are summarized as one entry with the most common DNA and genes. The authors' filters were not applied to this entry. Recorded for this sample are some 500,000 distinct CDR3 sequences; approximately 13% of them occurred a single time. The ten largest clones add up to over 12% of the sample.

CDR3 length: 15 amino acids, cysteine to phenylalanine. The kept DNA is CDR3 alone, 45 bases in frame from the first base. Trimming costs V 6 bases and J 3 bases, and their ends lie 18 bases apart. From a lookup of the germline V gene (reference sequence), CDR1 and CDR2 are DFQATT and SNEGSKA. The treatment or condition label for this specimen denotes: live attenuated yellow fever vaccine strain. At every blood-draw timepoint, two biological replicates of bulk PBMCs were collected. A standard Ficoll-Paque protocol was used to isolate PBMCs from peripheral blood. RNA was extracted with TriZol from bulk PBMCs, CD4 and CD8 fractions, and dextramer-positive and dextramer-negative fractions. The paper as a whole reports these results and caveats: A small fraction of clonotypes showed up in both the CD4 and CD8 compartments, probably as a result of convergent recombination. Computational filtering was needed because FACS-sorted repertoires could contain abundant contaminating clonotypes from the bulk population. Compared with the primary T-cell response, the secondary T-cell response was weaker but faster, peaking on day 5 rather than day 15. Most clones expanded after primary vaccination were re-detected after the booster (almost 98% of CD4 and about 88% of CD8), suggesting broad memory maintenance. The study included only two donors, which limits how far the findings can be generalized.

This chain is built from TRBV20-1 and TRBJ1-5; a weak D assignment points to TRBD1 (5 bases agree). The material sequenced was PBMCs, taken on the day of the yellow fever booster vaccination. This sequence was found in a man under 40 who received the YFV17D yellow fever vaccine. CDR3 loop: CSAKRWEGNNQPQHF. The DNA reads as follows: TGCAGTGCGAAGAGGTGGGAGGGGAACAATCAGCCCCAGCATTTT.